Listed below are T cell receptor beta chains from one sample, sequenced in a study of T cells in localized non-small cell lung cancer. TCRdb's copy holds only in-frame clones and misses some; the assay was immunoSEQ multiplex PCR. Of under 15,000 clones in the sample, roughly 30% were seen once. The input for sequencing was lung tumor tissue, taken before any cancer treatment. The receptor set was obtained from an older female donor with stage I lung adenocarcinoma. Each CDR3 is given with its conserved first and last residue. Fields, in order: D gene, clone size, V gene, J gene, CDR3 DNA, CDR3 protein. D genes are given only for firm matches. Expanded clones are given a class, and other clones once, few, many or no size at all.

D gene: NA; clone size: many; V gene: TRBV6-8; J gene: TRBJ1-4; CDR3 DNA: TGTGCCAGCAGTACCTACAAGGTTGAGAATGAAAAACTGTTTTTT; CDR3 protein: CASSTYKVENEKLFF
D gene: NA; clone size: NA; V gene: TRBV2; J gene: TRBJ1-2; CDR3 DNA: TGTGCCACCACGCCGGGGAAAGATTATGGCTACACCTTC; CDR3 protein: CATTPGKDYGYTF
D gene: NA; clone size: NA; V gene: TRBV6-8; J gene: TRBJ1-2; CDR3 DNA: TGTGCCAGCAGTTACGGCTTAAACTATGGCTACACCTTC; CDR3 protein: CASSYGLNYGYTF
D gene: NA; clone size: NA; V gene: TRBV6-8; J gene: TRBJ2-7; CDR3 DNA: TGTGCCAGCGCCCCCTACTTGTGGGAACCCTATGAGCAGTACTTC; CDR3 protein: CASAPYLWEPYEQYF
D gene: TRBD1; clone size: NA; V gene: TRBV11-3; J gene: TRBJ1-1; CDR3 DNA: TGTGCCAGCAGCTTATCCAGGGGGCAGATGGCTGAAGCTTTCTTT; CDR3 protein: CASSLSRGQMAEAFF
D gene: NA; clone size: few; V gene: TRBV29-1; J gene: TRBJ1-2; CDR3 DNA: TGCAGCGTTGACACAATCTCTGCAGCTGGTGGCTACACCTTC; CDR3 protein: CSVDTISAAGGYTF
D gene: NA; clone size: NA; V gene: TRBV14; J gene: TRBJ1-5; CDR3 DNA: TGTGCCAGCAGCGCCAGGACAGATCAGCCCCAGCATTTT; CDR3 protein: CASSARTDQPQHF
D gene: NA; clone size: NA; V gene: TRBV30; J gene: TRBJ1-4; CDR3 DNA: TGTGCCTGGAGTGTCAACGGTGAAAAACTGTTTTTT; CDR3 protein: CAWSVNGEKLFF
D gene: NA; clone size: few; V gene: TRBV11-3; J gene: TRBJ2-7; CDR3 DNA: TGTGCCAGCAGCTTAGTTGGGGGACACTACGAGCAGTACTTC; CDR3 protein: CASSLVGGHYEQYF
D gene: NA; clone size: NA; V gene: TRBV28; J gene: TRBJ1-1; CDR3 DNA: TGTGCCAGCAGTTTTAGGGGCACTGAAGCTTTCTTT; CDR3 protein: CASSFRGTEAFF
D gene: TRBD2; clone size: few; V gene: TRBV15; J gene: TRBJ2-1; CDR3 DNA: TGTGCCACCAGCAGAGAAGGCCTAGCGGGAGTTACCTCCTACAATGAGCAGTTCTTC; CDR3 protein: CATSREGLAGVTSYNEQFF
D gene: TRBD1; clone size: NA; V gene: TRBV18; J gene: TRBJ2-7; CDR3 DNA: TGTGCCAGCTCACAGGGACAGGGGGAGCAGTACTTC; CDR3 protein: CASSQGQGEQYF
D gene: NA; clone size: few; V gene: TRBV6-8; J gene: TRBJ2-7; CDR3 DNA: TGTGCCAGCAGTCGTGAGTTCTACGAGCAGTACTTC; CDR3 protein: CASSREFYEQYF
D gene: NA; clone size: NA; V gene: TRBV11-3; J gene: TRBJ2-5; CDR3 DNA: TGTGCCAGCAGCTTGGCCGCCGGGGTCGGGGGAGAGACCCAGTACTTC; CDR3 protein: CASSLAAGVGGETQYF
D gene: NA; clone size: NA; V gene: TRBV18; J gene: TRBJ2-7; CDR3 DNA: TGTGCCAGCTCACCCGACACCTACGAGCAGTACTTC; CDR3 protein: CASSPDTYEQYF
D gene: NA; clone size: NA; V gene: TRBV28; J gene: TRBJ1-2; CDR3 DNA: TGTGCCAGCAGACAGGCTCGAATAGGCTACACCTTC; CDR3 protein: CASRQARIGYTF
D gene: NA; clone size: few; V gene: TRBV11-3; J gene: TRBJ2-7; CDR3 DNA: TGTGCCAGCAGCCCGGTCGGACAGTCTGGGGAGCAGTACTTC; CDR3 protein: CASSPVGQSGEQYF
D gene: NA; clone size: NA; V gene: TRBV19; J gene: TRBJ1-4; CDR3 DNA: TGTGCCAGTAGTTTGAACAGGGCAACGTATGAAAAACTGTTTTTT; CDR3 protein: CASSLNRATYEKLFF
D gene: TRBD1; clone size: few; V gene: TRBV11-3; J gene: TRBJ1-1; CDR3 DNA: TGTGCCAGCAGCTTGGGAGCAGGGGGCGCGGCTTCAGCTTTCTTT; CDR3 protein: CASSLGAGGAASAFF
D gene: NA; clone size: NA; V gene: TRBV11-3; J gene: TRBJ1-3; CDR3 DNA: TGTGCCAGCAGCTTATTTATAGGGTCTGGAAACACCATATATTTT; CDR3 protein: CASSLFIGSGNTIYF
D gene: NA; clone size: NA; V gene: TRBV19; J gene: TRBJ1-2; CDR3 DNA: TGTGCCAGTAGTATAAGAGGCATAGCTAACTATGGCTACACCTTC; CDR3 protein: CASSIRGIANYGYTF
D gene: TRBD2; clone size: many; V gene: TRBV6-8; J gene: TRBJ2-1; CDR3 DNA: TGTGCCAGCAGTTACTTGCGGGGGAGCGATGAGCAGTTCTTC; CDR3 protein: CASSYLRGSDEQFF
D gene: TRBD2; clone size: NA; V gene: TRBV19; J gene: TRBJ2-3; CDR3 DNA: TGTGCCAGTAGTATTATACTAGCGCTTTACACAGATACGCAGTATTTT; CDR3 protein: CASSIILALYTDTQYF
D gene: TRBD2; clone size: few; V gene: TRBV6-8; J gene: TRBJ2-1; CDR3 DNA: TGTGCCAGCAGTTACTCGTCCAGCGGGGGGGCGGGAGAGCAGTTCTTC; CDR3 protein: CASSYSSSGGAGEQFF
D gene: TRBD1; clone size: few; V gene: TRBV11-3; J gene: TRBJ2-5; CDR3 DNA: TGTGCCAGCAGCTCCGGACAGGGGGCGCCTCAAGAGACCCAGTACTTC; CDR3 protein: CASSSGQGAPQETQYF
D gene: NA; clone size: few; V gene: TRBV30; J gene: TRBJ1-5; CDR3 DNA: TGTGCCTGGAATTCGGGGGCCCGTAGCAATCAGCCCCAGCATTTT; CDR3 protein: CAWNSGARSNQPQHF
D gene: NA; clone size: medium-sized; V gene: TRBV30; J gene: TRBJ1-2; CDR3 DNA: TGTGCCTCCCCGCCCGGGACCCTCCGCTATGGCTACACCTTC; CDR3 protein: CASPPGTLRYGYTF
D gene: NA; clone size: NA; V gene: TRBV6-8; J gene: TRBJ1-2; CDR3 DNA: TGTGCCAGCAGTTACAGGGATATCACCTATGGCTACACCTTC; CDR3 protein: CASSYRDITYGYTF
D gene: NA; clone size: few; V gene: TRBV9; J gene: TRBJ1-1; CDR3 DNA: TGTGCCAGCAGCGTAGGCAGTCATAACACTGAAGCTTTCTTT; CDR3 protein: CASSVGSHNTEAFF
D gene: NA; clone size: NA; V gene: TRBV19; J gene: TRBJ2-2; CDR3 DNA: TGTGCCAGTAGTATCTGGGCCGGGGAGCTGTTTTTT; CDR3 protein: CASSIWAGELFF
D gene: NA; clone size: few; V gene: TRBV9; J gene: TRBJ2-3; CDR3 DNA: TGTGCCAGCAGCGTAGGTTCCGTCCTCACAGATACGCAGTATTTT; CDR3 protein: CASSVGSVLTDTQYF
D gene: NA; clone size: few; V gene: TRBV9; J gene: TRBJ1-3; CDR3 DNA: TGTGCCAGCAGCCCCCGGACGGTTGGCACCATATATTTT; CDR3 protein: CASSPRTVGTIYF
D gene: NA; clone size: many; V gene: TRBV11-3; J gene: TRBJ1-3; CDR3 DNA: TGTGCCAGCAGCTTGCGGGTGCTGGGTGGAAACACCATATATTTT; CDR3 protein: CASSLRVLGGNTIYF
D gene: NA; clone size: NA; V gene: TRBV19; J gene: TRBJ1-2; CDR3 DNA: TGTGCCAGTAGTATAGATCCGAGGGGACGGGGCTACACCTTC; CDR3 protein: CASSIDPRGRGYTF
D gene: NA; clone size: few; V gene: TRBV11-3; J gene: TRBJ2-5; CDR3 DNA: TGTGCCAGCAGCTTAAGCGGGCGTAAAGAGACCCAGTACTTC; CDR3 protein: CASSLSGRKETQYF
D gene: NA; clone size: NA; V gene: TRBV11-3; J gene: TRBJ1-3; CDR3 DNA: TGTGCCAGCAGCTTAGAGTGGTTCTCTGGAAACACCATATATTTT; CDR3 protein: CASSLEWFSGNTIYF
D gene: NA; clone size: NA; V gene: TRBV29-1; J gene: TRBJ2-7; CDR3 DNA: TGCAGCGTTCGACGGCCGGGTTCCTACGAGCAGTACTTC; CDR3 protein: CSVRRPGSYEQYF
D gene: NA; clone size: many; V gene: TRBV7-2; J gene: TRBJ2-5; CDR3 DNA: TGTGCCAGCAGCTTCGGACAGAGAGAGACCCAGTACTTC; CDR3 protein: CASSFGQRETQYF
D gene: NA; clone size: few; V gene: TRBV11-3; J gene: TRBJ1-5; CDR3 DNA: TGTGCCAGCAGCTTAGTCGTCCATAGCAATCAGCCCCAGCATTTT; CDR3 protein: CASSLVVHSNQPQHF
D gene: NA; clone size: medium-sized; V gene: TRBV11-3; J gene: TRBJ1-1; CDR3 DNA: TGTGCCAGCAGCTTGGCTAAAGGCCTGAACACTGAAGCTTTCTTT; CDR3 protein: CASSLAKGLNTEAFF
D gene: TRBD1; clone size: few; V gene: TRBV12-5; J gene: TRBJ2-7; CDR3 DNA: TGTGCCAGCACCTCGGGACAGGGGGTCTCCGAGCAGTACTTC; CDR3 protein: CASTSGQGVSEQYF
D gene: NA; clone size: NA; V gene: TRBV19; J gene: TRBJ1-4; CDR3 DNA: TGTGCCAGTAGACCGGCGAGGGGAAATGAAAAACTGTTTTTT; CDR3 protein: CASRPARGNEKLFF
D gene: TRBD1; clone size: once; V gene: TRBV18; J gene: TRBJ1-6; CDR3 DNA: TGTGCCAGCTCACTAATGGGACAGGGGGCCGAGAATTCACCCCTCCACTTT; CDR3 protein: CASSLMGQGAENSPLHF
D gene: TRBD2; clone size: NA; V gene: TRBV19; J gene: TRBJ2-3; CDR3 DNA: TGTGCCACCAGACTAGCGGGGTCAGATACGCAGTATTTT; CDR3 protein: CATRLAGSDTQYF
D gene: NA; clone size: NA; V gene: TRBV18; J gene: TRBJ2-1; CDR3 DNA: TGTGCCAGCTCACCACGGAGGGACACATACAATGAGCAGTTCTTC; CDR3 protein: CASSPRRDTYNEQFF
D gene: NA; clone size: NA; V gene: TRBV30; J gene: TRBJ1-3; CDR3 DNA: TGTGCCTGGAGTGGATCTGGAAACACCATATATTTT; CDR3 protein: CAWSGSGNTIYF
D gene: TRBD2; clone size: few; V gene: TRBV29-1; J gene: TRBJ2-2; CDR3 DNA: TGCAGCGTTGGAGGACTAGCGGGGGGGCCGGACACCGGGGAGCTGTTTTTT; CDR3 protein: CSVGGLAGGPDTGELFF